This entry is about one T cell receptor (beta chain). Its antigen is not known. The data were obtained in a study of cytomegalovirus exposure and HLA in healthy donors. The study, taken as a whole, reports: Later work found that TCR association rates differed between HLA loci; DRB1 had the most and HLA-C the fewest.

The PCR made use of 60 Vbeta and 13 Jbeta primers. Some clones are missing from TCRdb's copy, which holds only in-frame ones; the method was immunoSEQ multiplex PCR. The sample has 130,000 to 150,000 clones, roughly 80% seen once; the top ten hold approximately 1%. V gave up 3 bases and J gave up 3 bases; unmatched junction bases: 6. The CDR3 length is 15 residues. Germline V CDR1 and CDR2: MNHNS, SASEGT. The V call is TRBV6-1, the J call TRBJ2-7; 9 bases match TRBD1. Sequenced: PBMCs. The clonotype was recovered from a man aged 18 to 29 in good health and CMV-seronegative. The CDR3 protein is CASSDSGQGIYEQYF. In DNA form, the CDR3 reads TGTGCCAGCAGTGACTCAGGACAGGGGATCTACGAGCAGTACTTC.